These 19 T cell receptor beta chains originate from one sample sequenced in a study of blood T cell repertoires in COVID-19. TCRdb keeps only in-frame clones here, not all; method: immunoSEQ multiplex PCR. The sample comprises 45,000 to 70,000 clones, 84% of which are singletons, and 10% to 15% rests with the top ten. The sample was peripheral blood. These receptor sequences come from a woman of 80 years or more with acute or convalescent COVID-19.

Comments on this clone: An end of the junction differs from the germline gene, which may be a read error. Here the CDR3 reads CASSQASGGTEAFF. The CDR3 DNA reads TGTGCCAGCAGTCAAGCTTCAGGGGGCACTGAAGCTTTCTTT. This chain uses TRBV6-1 with TRBJ1-1; the match to TRBD1 covers 7 bases. CDR1 is MNHNS, CDR2 SASEGT, per germline. The CDR3 runs 14 residues.

This clone was found a few times. The rearrangement links TRBV7-9 to TRBJ1-6; no clear D. V lost 2 bases and J lost 9, with 11 bases in between. Per germline, CDR1 SEHNR and CDR2 FQNEAQ (reference sequence). There are 14 residues in the CDR3. CDR3 sequence: CASSLSRPGSPLHF. The DNA for the CDR3 is TGTGCCAGCAGCTTATCCCGCCCCGGTTCACCCCTCCACTTT.

The V call is TRBV2, the J call TRBJ1-5, with 7 bases aligning to TRBD1. The V segment lost 6 bases and the J segment 1 base; nucleotides outside the gene matches: 9. The CDR3 runs 16 residues. The germline CDR1 and CDR2 sequences are SNHLY and FYNNEI. The chain's CDR3 is CASRSDREGSNQPQHF. CDR3 bases: TGTGCCAGCAGATCAGACAGGGAAGGGAGCAATCAGCCCCAGCATTTT.

The V gene is TRBV19, the J gene TRBJ1-2; D may be TRBD1 (5 bases). The CDR3 loop spans 13 amino acids. Trimming removed 5 bases from V and 3 bases from J, with 10 bases in between. The germline CDR1 and CDR2 sequences are LNHDA and SQIVND (reference sequence). The CDR3 reads CASSLEGDYGYTF. CDR3 nucleotide sequence: TGTGCCAGTAGTCTTGAAGGGGACTATGGCTACACCTTC.

This chain uses TRBV4-2 with TRBJ2-3, with 9 bases lining up with TRBD2. Germline CDR1 is LGHNA and CDR2 is YNFKEQ. CDR3 size: 16 residues. The ends lost 2 bases at V and 2 bases at J; junction bases unmatched: 5. The CDR3 sequence: CASSQTAGGNTDTQYF. The DNA for the CDR3 is TGTGCCAGCAGCCAAACCGCGGGGGGGAACACAGATACGCAGTATTTT.

The V and J genes are TRBV21-1 and TRBJ1-2. TRBV21-1 is termed a pseudogene. This CDR3 spans 15 amino acids. The CDR3 coding sequence is TGTGCCAGCAGCAAAGATGCGGACGGGAGAGGGGGCTACACCTTC. This sequence encodes CASSKDADGRGGYTF.

The chain recombines TRBV5-6 with TRBJ2-5, with TRBD2 matching over 7 bases. Germline lookup yields CDR1 SGHDT and CDR2 YYEEEE. This CDR3 comprises 14 residues. V gave up 0 bases and J gave up 5 bases; unmatched junction bases: 4. The CDR3 is CASSLGLASETQYF. DNA of the CDR3: TGTGCCAGCAGCTTGGGACTAGCTTCGGAGACCCAGTACTTC. The full variable domain, with the rest looked up from reference TRBV5-6 and TRBJ2-5, is DAGVTQSPTHLIKTRGQQVTLRCSPKSGHDTVSWYQQALGQGPQFIFQYYEEEERQRGNFPDRFSGHQFPNYSSELNVNALLLGDSALYLCASSLGLASETQYFGPGTRLLVL.

V is TRBV11-2 and J is TRBJ2-1; 8 bases map to TRBD2. Trimming at V came to 1 base and at J to 11 bases, leaving 1 base not matched to a gene. From germline, CDR1 is SGHAT and CDR2 FQNNGV. This CDR3 has 12 amino acids. CDR3 bases: TGTGCCAGCAGCTTAGGCGGGGGGAAGCAGTTCTTC. It encodes CASSLGGGKQFF. The whole variable domain, remainder taken from reference TRBV11-2 and TRBJ2-1, is EAGVAQSPRYKIIEKRQSVAFWCNPISGHATLYWYQQILGQGPKLLIQFQNNGVVDDSQLPKDRFSAERLKGVDSTLKIQPAKLEDSAVYLCASSLGGGKQFFGPGTRLTVL.

The J gene is TRBJ1-2, the V gene TRBV27, with 7 bases that match TRBD1. Germline lookup yields CDR1 MNHEY and CDR2 SMNVEV (reference sequence). J lost 4 bases, V lost 4 bases, and 9 bases had no gene match. This CDR3 is 15 amino acids long. The CDR3 DNA reads as TGTGCCAGCAGTTCTCCGGGACAGACAATCTATGGCTACACCTTC. Translation: CASSSPGQTIYGYTF.

There are a few counts of this clone. The chain carries TRBV6-5 and TRBJ1-2; 9 nucleotides match TRBD1. V lost 0 bases and J lost 8; bases outside the gene matches: 4. The germline V gene encodes CDR1 MNHEY and CDR2 SVGAGI. The CDR3 consists of 14 residues. DNA of the CDR3: TGTGCCAGCAGTTACTCCGGGACAGGGCGCGGCTACACCTTC. Its translation: CASSYSGTGRGYTF.

This clone appeared a few times. V is TRBV29-1 and J is TRBJ2-6; D is unclear. The V end was cut by 6 bases, the J end by 0 bases, with 6 bases between. From germline, CDR1 is SQVTM and CDR2 ANQGSEA. This CDR3 region has 13 residues. CDR3 nucleotides: TGCAGCGTGGCTTTCTCTGGGGCCAACGTCCTGACTTTC. It yields the protein CSVAFSGANVLTF.

The genes are TRBV27 and TRBJ1-6; tentatively, D is TRBD1 (5 bases). In germline, CDR1 is MNHEY, CDR2 SMNVEV (reference sequence). With 6 bases removed from V and 8 bases from J, the gap between germline ends came to 11 bases. This CDR3 region has 13 residues. This chain's CDR3 is CASSRVKDSPLHF. In DNA form, the CDR3 reads TGTGCCAGCAGCAGGGTAAAGGATTCACCCCTCCACTTT.

J is TRBJ2-5 and V is TRBV29-1; 7 bases align to TRBD1. Germline V gene data show CDR1 as SQVTM and CDR2 as ANQGSEA. This CDR3 has 12 amino acids. With 7 bases clipped from V and 5 bases from J, the junction kept 7 bases outside the gene matches. The CDR3 sequence is CSARQGMETQYF. CDR3 nucleotides: TGCAGCGCCCGACAGGGTATGGAGACCCAGTACTTC.

In its sample, this clone ranks as medium-sized (0.01 to 0.1%). The CDR3 region is CASSSYDRGGTEAFF. As DNA, the CDR3 is TGTGCCAGCAGCTCTTATGACAGGGGCGGCACTGAAGCTTTCTTT. V is TRBV11-3 and J is TRBJ1-1, with TRBD1 identical over 8 bases. The V gene's germline CDR1 is SGHNT and CDR2 YENEEA. The CDR3 is made up of 15 amino acids. The V gene end was trimmed by 4 bases and the J gene end by 4 bases; junction bases not matched to a gene: 8.

The chain uses TRBV28 and TRBJ1-3, with unresolved D. Germline assignment: CDR1 MDHEN and CDR2 SYDVKM. The CDR3 covers 12 residues. Trimming removed 7 bases at V and 4 bases at J, with 8 bases between. CDR3 amino acids: CASTESGNTIYF. DNA for the CDR3: TGTGCCAGCACCGAAAGCGGAAACACCATATATTTT.

The chain carries TRBV5-4 and TRBJ2-4; 9 positions agree with TRBD2. V dropped 1 base and J dropped 8; count of bases not matched to a gene: 10. The CDR3 contains 16 residues. Per germline, CDR1 SGHNT and CDR2 YYREEE (reference sequence). In DNA, the CDR3 is TGTGCCAGCAGCTTGACTAGCGGGCGTTTGAGGGACATTCAGTACTTC. Translation gives CASSLTSGRLRDIQYF.

The chain couples TRBV5-6 to TRBJ1-3; maybe TRBD1 (5 bases). The V gene lost 3 bases and the J gene lost 0 bases, with 16 bases spanning the gap. Germline loops: CDR1 SGHDT, CDR2 YYEEEE. The CDR3 consists of 17 residues. This chain's CDR3 is CASSSHLGGFSGNTIYF. The CDR3 nucleotides are TGTGCCAGCAGCTCCCACCTTGGGGGGTTCTCTGGAAACACCATATATTTT.

The CDR3 nucleotides read TGTGCCAGCAGCTTTTGGCAGGGTACGGAGACCCAGTACTTC. This encodes CASSFWQGTETQYF. The gene calls are TRBV11-3 and TRBJ2-5, with a weak D call TRBD1 (5 bases). Germline CDR1 and CDR2: SGHNT and YENEEA. This CDR3 spans 14 amino acids. V was pared by 3 bases and J by 5 bases, with 13 bases between.

The J gene is TRBJ2-2, the V gene TRBV6-5, with 7 bases aligning to TRBD1. Germline CDR1 reads MNHEY; CDR2 reads SVGAGI. With V trimmed by 5 bases and J by 4 bases, 7 bases remained unmatched. The CDR3 length is 15 residues. For the CDR3, the DNA is TGTGCCAGCAGTAAGGCGACAGGGAGCACCGGGGAGCTGTTTTTT. This encodes CASSKATGSTGELFF.